These T cell receptor beta chains were read from a single sample in a study of preoperative IRX-2 immunotherapy in early breast cancer. The protocol was immunoSEQ multiplex PCR, while the TCRdb copy is restricted to in-frame clones and leaves out a portion. The top ten hold roughly 6.7% of the sample, which has approximately 30,000 clones, nearly 95% seen once. This sample was gathered from a patient treated with IRX-2 immunotherapy. These receptors came from a human donor with breast cancer. The CDR3 runs from the conserved cysteine through the conserved F or W. D genes are given only for firm matches. Size tells how often a clone was seen (once, few, many) or the class of an expanded clone, and some rows leave it out.

CDR3nt	CDR3aa	j_gene	d_gene	v_gene	abundance
TGTGCCAGCAGCCCCCGGGACAGGGTCTGGGGGCCCCAGCATTTT	CASSPRDRVWGPQHF	TRBJ1-5	TRBD1	TRBV6-5	once
TGTGCCAGCAGCTACGGTAGGGGGAGCTTAACCGGGGAGCTGTTTTTT	CASSYGRGSLTGELFF	TRBJ2-2	.	TRBV14	.
TGTGCCAGCAGTTCCTACTTGGGGGGGGAACAGCCCCAGCATTTT	CASSSYLGGEQPQHF	TRBJ1-5	.	TRBV27	few
TGTGCCTCACAGCGAGGGCAGAGCTCCTATAATTCACCCCTCCACTTT	CASQRGQSSYNSPLHF	TRBJ1-6	.	TRBV19	.
TGTGCCAGCAGCCCCCTGGAGACCCAGTACTTC	CASSPLETQYF	TRBJ2-5	.	TRBV11-2	.
TGTGCCAGTACCCTTAGCGGGAGTAGCTACGAGCAGTACTTC	CASTLSGSSYEQYF	TRBJ2-7	TRBD2	TRBV19	.
TGCGCCAGCAGCCCCCGGACAGGATACCACTCTGGGGCCAACGTCCTGACTTTC	CASSPRTGYHSGANVLTF	TRBJ2-6	TRBD1	TRBV5-1	.
TGTGCCAGCAGGGGACTTACTGAAGCTTTCTTT	CASRGLTEAFF	TRBJ1-1	.	TRBV28	.
TGTGCCAGCAGCCGGACTGTATCAAACTATGGCTACACCTTC	CASSRTVSNYGYTF	TRBJ1-2	.	TRBV5-6	.
TGTGCCAGCAGCCTCTCCTCGGGGGTTGAGGGCTATGGCTATACCTTC	CASSLSSGVEGYGYTF	TRBJ1-2	.	TRBV11-2	.
TGTGCCAGCAGCCAATTCAGGGTTCAAGAGACCCAGTACTTC	CASSQFRVQETQYF	TRBJ2-5	.	TRBV14	.
TGTGCCAGCACCCAAGGGACAGGGGGGTCCTATAATTCACCCCTCCACTTT	CASTQGTGGSYNSPLHF	TRBJ1-6	TRBD1	TRBV2	.
TGTGCCAGCAGACGGACAGGGGGCTTGGAGACCCAGTACTTC	CASRRTGGLETQYF	TRBJ2-5	TRBD1	TRBV6-1	.
TGTGCCAGCAGTGTATTCGACAGGGCGGTCACCGGGGAGCTGTTTTTT	CASSVFDRAVTGELFF	TRBJ2-2	TRBD1	TRBV2	.
TGTGCCAGCAGCCCGGGGGGGAGGGTCAATGAGCAGTTCTTC	CASSPGGRVNEQFF	TRBJ2-1	TRBD2	TRBV7-9	.
TGTGCCAGCAGCTCCCAGGGTTACGAGCAGTACTTC	CASSSQGYEQYF	TRBJ2-7	.	TRBV7-9	few
TGTGCCAGCTCACCACCGTCGAACAGGGGATCCAACACCATATATTTT	CASSPPSNRGSNTIYF	TRBJ1-3	TRBD1	TRBV18	.
TGTGCCAGCAGCCCTCCCCCTACTAATGAAAAACTGTTTTTT	CASSPPPTNEKLFF	TRBJ1-4	.	TRBV7-9	.
TGTGCCTGGGGAGGGTTCCAGGGGTTCGGAAACACCATATATTTT	CAWGGFQGFGNTIYF	TRBJ1-3	.	TRBV30	once
TGCGCCAGCAGCCAGGGGAGGGGCGGGGTCGGGCTCTACAATGAGCAGTTCTTC	CASSQGRGGVGLYNEQFF	TRBJ2-1	TRBD2	TRBV4-1	.
TGTGCCAGCAGCTTGGGCGGGAGTGGGAACGAGCAGTACTTC	CASSLGGSGNEQYF	TRBJ2-7	TRBD2	TRBV7-3	.
TGTGCCAGCAGCCTCCCCTCGAGGGGGAGCTACAATGAGCAGTTCTTC	CASSLPSRGSYNEQFF	TRBJ2-1	.	TRBV4-2	.
TGTGCCAGCAGTTACTCGATCCACACTGAAGCTTTCTTT	CASSYSIHTEAFF	TRBJ1-1	.	TRBV6-5	.
TGTGCCAGCAGTAGGGATTCCCCATACGAGCAGTACTTC	CASSRDSPYEQYF	TRBJ2-7	.	TRBV2	once
TGTGCCAGCAGCTTATCCCGGAGCCCCGAAGAGACCCAGTACTTC	CASSLSRSPEETQYF	TRBJ2-5	.	TRBV7-9	.
TGTGCCAGCAGTGCGGGGGGGAGCTCCTACAATGAGCAGTTCTTC	CASSAGGSSYNEQFF	TRBJ2-1	TRBD2	TRBV9	.
TGCGCCAGCAGCTTGACCGACAGAGTTAATGAAAAACTGTTTTTT	CASSLTDRVNEKLFF	TRBJ1-4	.	TRBV5-1	.
TGTGCCAGCAGTAGGGTTAACTATGGCTACACCTTC	CASSRVNYGYTF	TRBJ1-2	.	TRBV6-5	.